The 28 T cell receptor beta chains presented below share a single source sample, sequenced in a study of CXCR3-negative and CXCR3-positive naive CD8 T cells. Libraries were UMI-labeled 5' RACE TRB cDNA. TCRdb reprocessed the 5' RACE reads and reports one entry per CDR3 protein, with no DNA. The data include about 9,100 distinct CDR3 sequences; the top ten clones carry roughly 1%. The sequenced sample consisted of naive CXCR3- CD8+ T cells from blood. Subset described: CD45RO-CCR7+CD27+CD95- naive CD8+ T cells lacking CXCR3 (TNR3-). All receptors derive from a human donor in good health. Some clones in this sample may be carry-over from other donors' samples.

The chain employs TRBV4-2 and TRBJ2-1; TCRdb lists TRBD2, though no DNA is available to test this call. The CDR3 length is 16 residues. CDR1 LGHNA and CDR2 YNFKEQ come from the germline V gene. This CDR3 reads CASSQDYLAGLNEQFF.

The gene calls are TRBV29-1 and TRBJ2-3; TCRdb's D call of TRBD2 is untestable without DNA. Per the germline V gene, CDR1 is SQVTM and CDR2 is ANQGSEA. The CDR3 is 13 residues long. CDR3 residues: CSVKASVADTQYF.

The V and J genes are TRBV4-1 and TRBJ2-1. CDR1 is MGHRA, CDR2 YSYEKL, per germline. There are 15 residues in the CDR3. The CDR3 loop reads CASSQEGSSYNEQFF.

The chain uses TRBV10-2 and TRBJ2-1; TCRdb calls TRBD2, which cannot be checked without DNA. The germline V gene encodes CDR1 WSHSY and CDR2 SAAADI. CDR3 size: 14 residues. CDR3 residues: CASSGTSGYNEQFF.

CDR3 protein: CASSPYTVGNTEAFF. V and J are TRBV7-3 and TRBJ1-1. Looked up from germline, CDR1 is SGHTA and CDR2 is FQGTGA. The CDR3 extends over 15 amino acids.

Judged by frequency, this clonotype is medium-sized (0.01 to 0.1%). The CDR3 sequence: CATSTRRQSQPQHF. V usage is TRBV15 and J usage is TRBJ1-5; TCRdb proposes TRBD1, but this gene call is untestable without DNA. Germline CDR1 LNHNV, CDR2 YYDKDF (reference sequence). CDR3 length equals 14 residues.

This CDR3 reads CASSAYGDYNEQFF. The V and J genes are TRBV7-3 and TRBJ2-1. Germline V gene data show CDR1 as SGHTA and CDR2 as FQGTGA. The CDR3 sequence is 14 residues long.

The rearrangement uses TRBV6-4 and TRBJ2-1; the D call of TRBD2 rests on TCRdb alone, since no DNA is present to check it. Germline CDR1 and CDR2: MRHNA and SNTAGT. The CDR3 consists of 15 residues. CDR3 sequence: CASSILAGGRNEQFF.

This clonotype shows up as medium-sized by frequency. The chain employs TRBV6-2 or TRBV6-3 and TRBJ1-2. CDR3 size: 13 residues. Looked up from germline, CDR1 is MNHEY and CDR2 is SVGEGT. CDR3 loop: CATLTAWFYGYTF.

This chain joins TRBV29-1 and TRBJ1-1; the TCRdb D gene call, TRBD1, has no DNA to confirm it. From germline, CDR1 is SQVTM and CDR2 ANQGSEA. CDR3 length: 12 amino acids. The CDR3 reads CSVERGAPEAFF. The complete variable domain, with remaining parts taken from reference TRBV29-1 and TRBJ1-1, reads SAVISQKPSRDICQRGTSLTIQCQVDSQVTMMFWYRQQPGQSLTLIATANQGSEATYESGFVIDKFPISRPNLTFSTLTVSNMSPEDSSIYLCSVERGAPEAFFGQGTRLTVV.

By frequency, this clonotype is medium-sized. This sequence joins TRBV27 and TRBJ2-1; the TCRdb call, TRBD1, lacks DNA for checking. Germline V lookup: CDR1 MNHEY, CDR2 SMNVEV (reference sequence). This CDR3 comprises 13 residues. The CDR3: CASGQHSYNEQFF.

CDR3 sequence: CASSGVASTDTQYF. This chain links TRBV25-1 with TRBJ2-3. Germline CDR1 is MGHDK and CDR2 is SYGVNS. The CDR3 runs 14 residues.

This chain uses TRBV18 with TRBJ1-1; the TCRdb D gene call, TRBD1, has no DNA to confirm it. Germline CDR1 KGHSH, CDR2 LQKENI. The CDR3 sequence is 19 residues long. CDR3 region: CASSPGTTAAQRMNTEAFF.

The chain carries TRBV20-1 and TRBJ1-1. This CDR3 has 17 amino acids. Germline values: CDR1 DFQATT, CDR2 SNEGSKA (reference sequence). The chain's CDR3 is CSARDGLLTLRNTEAFF.

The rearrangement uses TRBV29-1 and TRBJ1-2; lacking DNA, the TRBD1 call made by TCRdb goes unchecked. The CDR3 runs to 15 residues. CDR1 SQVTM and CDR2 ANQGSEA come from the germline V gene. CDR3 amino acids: CSVQSAGTVDYGYTF.

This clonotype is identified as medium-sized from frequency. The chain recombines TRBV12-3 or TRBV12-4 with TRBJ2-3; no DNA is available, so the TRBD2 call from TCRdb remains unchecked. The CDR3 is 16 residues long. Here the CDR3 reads CASSTVGAGVKDTQHF.

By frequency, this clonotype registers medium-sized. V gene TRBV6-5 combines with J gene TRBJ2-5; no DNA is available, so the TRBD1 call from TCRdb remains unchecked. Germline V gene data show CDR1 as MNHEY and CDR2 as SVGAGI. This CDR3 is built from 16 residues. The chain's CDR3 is CASSYEGQGTLETQYF.

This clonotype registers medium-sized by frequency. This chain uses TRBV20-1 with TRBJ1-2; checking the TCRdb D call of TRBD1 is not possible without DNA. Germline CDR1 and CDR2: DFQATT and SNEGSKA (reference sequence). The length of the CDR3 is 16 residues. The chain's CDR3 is CSARSVGTGVVGGYTF.

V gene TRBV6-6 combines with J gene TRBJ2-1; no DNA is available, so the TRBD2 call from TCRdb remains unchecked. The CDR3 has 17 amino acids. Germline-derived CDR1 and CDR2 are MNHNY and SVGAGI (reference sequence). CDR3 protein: CASTQSPTSGSYNEQFF.

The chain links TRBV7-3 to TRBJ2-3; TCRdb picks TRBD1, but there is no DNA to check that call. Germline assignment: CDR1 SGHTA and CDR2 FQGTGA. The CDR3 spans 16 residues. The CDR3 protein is CASSREDTLWADTQYF.

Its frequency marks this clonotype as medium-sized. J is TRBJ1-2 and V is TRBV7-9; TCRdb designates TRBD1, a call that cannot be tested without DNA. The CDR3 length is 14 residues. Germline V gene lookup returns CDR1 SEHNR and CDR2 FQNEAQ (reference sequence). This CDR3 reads CASSFPTGGYGYTF.

The CDR3 loop reads CASSSLVPGELFF. The rearrangement joins TRBV7-9 to TRBJ2-2. The CDR3 totals 13 residues. The germline CDR1 and CDR2 sequences are SEHNR and FQNEAQ (reference sequence).

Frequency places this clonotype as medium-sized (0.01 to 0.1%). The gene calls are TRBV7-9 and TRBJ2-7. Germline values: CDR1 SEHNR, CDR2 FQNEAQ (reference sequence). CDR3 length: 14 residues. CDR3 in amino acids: CASGSLARSYEQYF.

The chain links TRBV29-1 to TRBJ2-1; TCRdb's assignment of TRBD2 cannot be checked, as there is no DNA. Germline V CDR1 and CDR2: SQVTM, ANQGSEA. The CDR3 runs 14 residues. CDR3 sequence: CSVSEAGGYNEQFF.

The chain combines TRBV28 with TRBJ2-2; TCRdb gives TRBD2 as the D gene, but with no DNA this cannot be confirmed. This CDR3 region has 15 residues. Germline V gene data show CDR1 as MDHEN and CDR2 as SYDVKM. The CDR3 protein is CASGGWEVGTGELFF.

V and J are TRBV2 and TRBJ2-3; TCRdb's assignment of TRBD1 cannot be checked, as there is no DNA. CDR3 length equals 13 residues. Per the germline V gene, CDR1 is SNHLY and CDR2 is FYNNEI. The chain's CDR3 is CASKGGTTDTQYF. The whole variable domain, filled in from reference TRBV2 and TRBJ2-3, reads EPEVTQTPSHQVTQMGQEVILRCVPISNHLYFYWYRQILGQKVEFLVSFYNNEISEKSEIFDDQFSVERPDGSNFTLKIRSTKLEDSAMYFCASKGGTTDTQYFGPGTRLTVL.

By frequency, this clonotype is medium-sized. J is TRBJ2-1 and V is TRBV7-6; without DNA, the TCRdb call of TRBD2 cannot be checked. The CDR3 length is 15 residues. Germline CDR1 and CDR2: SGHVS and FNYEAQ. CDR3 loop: CASSYRLAGAYEQFF. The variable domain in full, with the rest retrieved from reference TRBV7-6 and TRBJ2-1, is GAGVSQSPRYKVTKRGQDVALRCDPISGHVSLYWYRQALGQGPEFLTYFNYEAQQDKSGLPNDRFSAERPEGSISTLTIQRTEQRDSAMYRCASSYRLAGAYEQFFGPGTRLTVL.

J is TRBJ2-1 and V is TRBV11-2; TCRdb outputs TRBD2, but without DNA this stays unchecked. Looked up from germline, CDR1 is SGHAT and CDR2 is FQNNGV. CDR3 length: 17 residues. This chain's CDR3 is CASSPGEGTRLYNEQFF.